This T cell receptor beta chain was profiled in a study of early T cells in non-severe SARS-CoV-2 infection. Study-wide background: Bulk RNA from unsorted whole blood was sequenced; chains were unpaired. Study outcomes and limitations: Private and CD4 specificities were missed by VDJdb matching, skewed to anti-spike CD8.

Deletions cut 5 bases from V and 4 bases from J, with 6 bases between. The CDR3 length is 12 residues. This clonotype has just a few counts. What it binds is unknown. Each cDNA molecule carried a unique molecular identifier. One entry per CDR3 protein, called by TCRdb with MiXCR from the 5' RACE reads. The repertoire has about 59,000 distinct CDR3 sequences, about an eighth of them found once; the top ten carry 1.2% to 1.5%. The sequenced sample was whole blood. This chain connects TRBV12-3 or TRBV12-4 to TRBJ1-3; D gene ambiguous. The sequence was obtained from an adult who was a healthcare worker with PCR-confirmed SARS-CoV-2 infection or an uninfected control (not recorded which). CDR3 sequence reads: CASSLTGNTIYF. DNA of the CDR3: TGTGCCAGCAGTCTAACCGGAAACACCATATATTTT.